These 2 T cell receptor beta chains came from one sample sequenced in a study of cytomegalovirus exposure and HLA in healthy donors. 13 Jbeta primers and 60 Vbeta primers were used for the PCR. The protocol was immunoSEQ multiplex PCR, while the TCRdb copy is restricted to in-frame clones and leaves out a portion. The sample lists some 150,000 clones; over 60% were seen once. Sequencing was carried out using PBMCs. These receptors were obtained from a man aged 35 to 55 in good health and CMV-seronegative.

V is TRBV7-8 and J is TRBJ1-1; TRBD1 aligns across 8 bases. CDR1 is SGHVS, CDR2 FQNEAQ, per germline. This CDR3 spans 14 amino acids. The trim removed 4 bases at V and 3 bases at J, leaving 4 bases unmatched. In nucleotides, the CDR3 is TGTGCCAGCAGCTCCGGGACAGGCTACACTGAAGCTTTCTTT. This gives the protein CASSSGTGYTEAFF.

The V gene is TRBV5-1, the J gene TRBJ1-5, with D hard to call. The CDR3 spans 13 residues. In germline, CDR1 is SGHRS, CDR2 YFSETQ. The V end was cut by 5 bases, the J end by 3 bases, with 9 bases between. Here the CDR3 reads CASSRSPNQPQHF. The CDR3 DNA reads TGCGCCAGCAGTCGGTCCCCCAATCAGCCCCAGCATTTT.